Presented here are 5 T cell receptor beta chains from one specimen sequenced in a study of T-cell memory formation after mild COVID-19. MiXCR, applied by TCRdb to the 5' RACE reads, yields one record per CDR3 protein. This sample has 150,000 to 200,000 distinct CDR3 sequences, with 30% to 35% found just once. The sequencing input was PBMCs or a T cell subset sorted from them (not recorded which). Receptors were obtained from an adult woman who had mild COVID-19 (a few samples of this study predate the infection). Cell type and time point are not known.

The chain has TRBV20-1 and TRBJ2-3; D call uncertain. V was trimmed by 3 bases and J by 6 bases, leaving 13 bases between them. Germline lookup yields CDR1 DFQATT and CDR2 SNEGSKA (reference sequence). The CDR3 covers 13 residues. The CDR3 bases are TGCAGTGCTAGCCCCCTCGATAGGGATACGCAGTATTTT. It translates to CSASPLDRDTQYF.

This sequence joins TRBV29-1 and TRBJ1-1; D is possibly TRBD1 (6 bases). In germline, CDR1 is SQVTM, CDR2 ANQGSEA. The CDR3 contains 11 residues. V was pared by 7 bases and J by 4 bases, with 10 bases between. The CDR3 region has the DNA TGCAGCGCGGGACATGCCACTGAAGCTTTCTTT. Its protein product is CSAGHATEAFF.

The chain is built from TRBV20-1 and TRBJ2-5; 8 bases are a match to TRBD1. Unmatched junction bases numbered 6, after V lost 2 bases and J lost 4 bases. In germline, CDR1 is DFQATT, CDR2 SNEGSKA (reference sequence). This CDR3 spans 14 amino acids. The CDR3 here is CSARSPGGRETQYF. The CDR3 DNA reads TGCAGTGCTAGATCTCCAGGGGGCCGAGAGACCCAGTACTTC.

The sample holds a few counts of this clonotype. CDR3 region: CATSQGSSYEQYF. The CDR3 DNA reads TGTGCCACCAGCCAGGGGAGCTCCTACGAGCAGTACTTC. The chain joins TRBV15 to TRBJ2-7, with D possibly TRBD1 on 6 matching bases. Germline values: CDR1 LNHNV, CDR2 YYDKDF (reference sequence). The CDR3 extends over 13 amino acids. V lost 5 bases and J 0 bases, leaving 8 bases between the germline ends.

This clonotype has just a few counts. The gene calls are TRBV20-1 and TRBJ1-2; D uncertain. In germline, CDR1 is DFQATT, CDR2 SNEGSKA (reference sequence). The CDR3 runs 13 residues. V was shortened by 2 bases and J by 0 bases, with 7 bases between the two germline ends. The CDR3 here is CSARRGTNYGYTF. DNA of the CDR3: TGCAGTGCTAGACGAGGAACTAACTATGGCTACACCTTC.